The rows below give T cell receptor beta chains drawn from one sample of a study of blood T cells in healthy people across ages. TCRdb ran MiXCR on the 5' RACE reads and lists one entry per CDR3 protein. Of about 1,400,000 distinct CDR3 sequences in the sample, approximately 59% were seen once. Specimen: blood. The receptors were gathered from a man younger than 30 in good health. CDR3s include the opening cysteine and the closing phenylalanine or tryptophan. Each record gives: CDR3 protein, CDR3 DNA, J gene, V gene, CDR3 length, D gene, clone size. The D gene is left open where the match is weak. Some rows mark clone size as missing; the rest say once, few, many or name a class of expanded clone.

CDR3: CASSSNLRIETQYF
DNA: TGTGCCAGCAGCTCCAACCTCCGGATAGAGACCCAGTACTTC
J: TRBJ2-5
V: TRBV7-2
length: 14
D: -
size: -

CDR3: CASSLWDRAENIQYF
DNA: TGTGCCAGCAGCTTATGGGACAGGGCGGAAAACATTCAGTACTTC
J: TRBJ2-4
V: TRBV7-9
length: 15
D: TRBD1
size: few

CDR3: CSARDGGFSGYTF
DNA: TGCAGTGCTAGAGATGGAGGGTTCAGCGGCTACACCTTC
J: TRBJ1-2
V: TRBV20-1
length: 13
D: -
size: -

CDR3: CSAREARTGSQPQHF
DNA: TGCAGTGCTAGAGAGGCCAGGACAGGGTCCCAGCCCCAGCATTTT
J: TRBJ1-5
V: TRBV20-1
length: 15
D: TRBD1
size: -

CDR3: CASSPGTSSKETQYF
DNA: TGTGCCAGCAGTCCTGGGACTAGTTCTAAAGAGACCCAGTACTTC
J: TRBJ2-5
V: TRBV27
length: 15
D: TRBD2
size: -

CDR3: CASSKDRVSISEQFF
DNA: TGTGCCAGCAGTAAAGACAGGGTCTCGATCAGTGAGCAGTTCTTC
J: TRBJ2-1
V: TRBV6-5
length: 15
D: TRBD1
size: -

CDR3: CSAETVTTTYEQYF
DNA: TGCAGCGCAGAGACAGTGACGACGACCTACGAGCAGTACTTC
J: TRBJ2-7
V: TRBV29-1
length: 14
D: -
size: -

CDR3: CSAGSGSTDTQYF
DNA: TGCAGCGCTGGAAGCGGTAGCACAGATACGCAGTATTTT
J: TRBJ2-3
V: TRBV29-1
length: 13
D: -
size: -

CDR3: CATPGLYEQYF
DNA: TGTGCCACCCCGGGGCTCTACGAGCAGTACTTC
J: TRBJ2-7
V: TRBV24-1
length: 11
D: -
size: -

CDR3: CASSRIAGDSYNEQFF
DNA: TGTGCCAGCTCCCGGATAGCGGGAGATTCCTACAATGAGCAGTTCTTC
J: TRBJ2-1
V: TRBV28
length: 16
D: TRBD2
size: few

CDR3: CASSNRVAAYNSPLHF
DNA: TGTGCCAGCAGCAACAGGGTAGCAGCCTATAATTCACCCCTCCACTTT
J: TRBJ1-6
V: TRBV7-2
length: 16
D: -
size: -

CDR3: CASSLLRLADSTDTQYF
DNA: TGTGCCAGCAGTTTACTTCGACTAGCCGATAGCACAGATACGCAGTATTTT
J: TRBJ2-3
V: TRBV27
length: 17
D: TRBD2
size: -

CDR3: CASSFPTYTDTQYF
DNA: TGTGCCAGCAGTTTCCCGACTTACACAGATACGCAGTATTTT
J: TRBJ2-3
V: TRBV12-3/TRBV12-4
length: 14
D: -
size: -

CDR3: CASSPAPGGDEETQYF
DNA: TGTGCCAGCAGCCCGGCCCCCGGGGGAGATGAAGAGACCCAGTACTTC
J: TRBJ2-5
V: TRBV5-6
length: 16
D: -
size: -

CDR3: CASPLVAPYEQYF
DNA: TGTGCCAGCCCTCTAGTCGCCCCCTACGAGCAGTACTTC
J: TRBJ2-7
V: TRBV12-3/TRBV12-4
length: 13
D: -
size: -

CDR3: CASSRPSGTEAFF
DNA: TGTGCCAGCAGCCGACCCTCGGGGACTGAAGCTTTCTTT
J: TRBJ1-1
V: TRBV11-2
length: 13
D: -
size: -

CDR3: CASSFHRVKVADTQYF
DNA: TGTGCCAGCAGCTTTCACAGGGTCAAGGTTGCAGATACGCAGTATTTT
J: TRBJ2-3
V: TRBV7-8
length: 16
D: -
size: few

CDR3: CSARAQGRTQYF
DNA: TGCAGTGCTAGAGCTCAGGGTCGGACCCAGTACTTC
J: TRBJ2-5
V: TRBV20-1
length: 12
D: -
size: -

CDR3: CASSSTGGDGYTF
DNA: TGTGCCAGCAGCTCCACAGGGGGCGATGGCTACACCTTC
J: TRBJ1-2
V: TRBV7-2
length: 13
D: TRBD1
size: -

CDR3: CSAQSGRKETQYF
DNA: TGCAGTGCCCAATCGGGGAGGAAAGAGACCCAGTACTTC
J: TRBJ2-5
V: TRBV20-1
length: 13
D: -
size: few